These 2 T cell receptor beta chains originate from one sample sequenced in a study of OX40 agonist ivuxolimab in advanced cancers. Measured with immunoSEQ multiplex PCR; TCRdb has only the in-frame clones, and not every one. The profile covers tens of thousands of clones, with more than 85% appearing a single time and roughly 7.4% taken by the ten largest. The source material was CD4+ or CD8+ T cells sorted from blood, sampled in a trial of the OX40 agonist ivuxolimab. These receptors originate from an adult with an advanced solid tumor such as melanoma, head and neck, liver or kidney cancer.

The sample holds one count of this clone. V gene TRBV14 combines with J gene TRBJ2-7; D is undetermined. V was cut by 0 bases and J by 5 bases, with 14 bases left in between. The germline gives CDR1 SGHDN, CDR2 FVKESK. CDR3 length: 15 residues. The CDR3 sequence is CASSQDLASTHEQYF. CDR3 nucleotide sequence: TGTGCCAGCAGCCAAGATTTGGCCTCCACCCACGAGCAGTACTTC.

J is TRBJ2-5 and V is TRBV11-3, with 10 bases matching TRBD2. The ends lost 3 bases at V and 5 bases at J; junction bases unmatched: 3. Germline V lookup: CDR1 SGHNT, CDR2 YENEEA. The CDR3 runs to 14 residues. This CDR3 is CASSLSGRAETQYF. The CDR3 DNA follows: TGTGCCAGCAGCTTGAGCGGGAGGGCCGAGACCCAGTACTTC.